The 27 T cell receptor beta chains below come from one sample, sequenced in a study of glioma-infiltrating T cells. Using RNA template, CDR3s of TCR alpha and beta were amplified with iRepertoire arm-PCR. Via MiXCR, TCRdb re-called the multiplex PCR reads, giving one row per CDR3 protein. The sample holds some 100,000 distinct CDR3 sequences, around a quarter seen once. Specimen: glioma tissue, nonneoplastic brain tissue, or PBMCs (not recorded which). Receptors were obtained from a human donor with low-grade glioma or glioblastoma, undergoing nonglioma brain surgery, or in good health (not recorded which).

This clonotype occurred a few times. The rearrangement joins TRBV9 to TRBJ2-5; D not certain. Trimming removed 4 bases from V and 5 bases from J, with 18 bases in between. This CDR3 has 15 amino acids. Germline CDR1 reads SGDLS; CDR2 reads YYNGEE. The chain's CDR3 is CASSTGHGRLETQYF. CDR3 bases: TGTGCCAGCAGCACCGGCCACGGTCGGTTGGAGACCCAGTACTTC.

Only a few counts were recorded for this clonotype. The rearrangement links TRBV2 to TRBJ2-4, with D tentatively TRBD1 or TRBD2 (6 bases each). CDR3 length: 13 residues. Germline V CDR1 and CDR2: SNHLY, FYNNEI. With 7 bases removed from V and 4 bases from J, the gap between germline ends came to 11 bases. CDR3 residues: CASKGGTKNIQYF. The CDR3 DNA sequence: TGTGCCAGCAAGGGCGGGACAAAAAACATTCAGTACTTC.

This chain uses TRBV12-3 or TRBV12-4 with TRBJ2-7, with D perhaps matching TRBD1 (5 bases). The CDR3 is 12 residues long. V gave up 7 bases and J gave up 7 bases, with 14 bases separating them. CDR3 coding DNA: TGTGCCAGCACAGGACAACTCTGGGAGCAGTACTTC. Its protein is CASTGQLWEQYF.

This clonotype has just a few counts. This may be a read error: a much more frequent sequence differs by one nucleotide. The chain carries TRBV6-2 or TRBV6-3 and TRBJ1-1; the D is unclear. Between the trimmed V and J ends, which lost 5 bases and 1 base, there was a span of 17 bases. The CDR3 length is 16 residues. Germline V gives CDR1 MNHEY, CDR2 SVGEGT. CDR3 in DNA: TGTGCCAGCAGTGCCTTTGGGGTGGCGTCGAACACTGAAGCTTTCTTT. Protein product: CASSAFGVASNTEAFF.

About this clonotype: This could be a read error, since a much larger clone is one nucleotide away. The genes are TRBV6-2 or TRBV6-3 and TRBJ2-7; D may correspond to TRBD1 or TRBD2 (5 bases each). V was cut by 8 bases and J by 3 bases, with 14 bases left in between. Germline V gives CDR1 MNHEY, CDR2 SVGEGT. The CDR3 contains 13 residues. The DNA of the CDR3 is TGTGCCAGCCAGAGGGGTTTGGTCTACGAGCAGTACTTC. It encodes CASQRGLVYEQYF.

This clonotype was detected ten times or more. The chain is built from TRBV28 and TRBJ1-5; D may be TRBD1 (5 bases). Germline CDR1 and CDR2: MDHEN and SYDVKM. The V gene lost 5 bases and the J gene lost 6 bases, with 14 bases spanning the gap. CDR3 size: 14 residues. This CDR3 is CASSRTKGTQPQHF. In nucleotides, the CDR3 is TGTGCCAGCAGTCGGACAAAAGGGACTCAGCCCCAGCATTTT.

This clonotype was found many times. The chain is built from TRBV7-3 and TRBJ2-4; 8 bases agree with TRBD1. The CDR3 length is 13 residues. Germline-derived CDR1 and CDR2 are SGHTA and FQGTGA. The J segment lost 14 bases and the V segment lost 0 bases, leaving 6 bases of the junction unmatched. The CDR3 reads CASSLTVGQVKYF. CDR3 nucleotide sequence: TGTGCCAGCAGCTTAACGGTGGGACAGGTGAAGTACTTC.

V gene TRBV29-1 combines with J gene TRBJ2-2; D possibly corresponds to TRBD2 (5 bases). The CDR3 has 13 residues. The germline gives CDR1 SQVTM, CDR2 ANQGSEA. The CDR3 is CSGRGSNTGELFF. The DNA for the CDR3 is TGCAGTGGGAGAGGGTCAAACACCGGGGAGCTGTTTTTT.

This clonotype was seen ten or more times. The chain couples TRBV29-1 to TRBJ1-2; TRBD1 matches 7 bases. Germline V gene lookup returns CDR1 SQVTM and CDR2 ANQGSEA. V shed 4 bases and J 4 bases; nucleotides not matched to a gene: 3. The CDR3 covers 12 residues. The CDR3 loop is CSVGQGGYGYTF. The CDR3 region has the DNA TGCAGCGTTGGTCAGGGGGGCTATGGCTACACCTTC. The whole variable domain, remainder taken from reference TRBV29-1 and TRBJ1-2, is SAVISQKPSRDICQRGTSLTIQCQVDSQVTMMFWYRQQPGQSLTLIATANQGSEATYESGFVIDKFPISRPNLTFSTLTVSNMSPEDSSIYLCSVGQGGYGYTFGSGTRLTVV.

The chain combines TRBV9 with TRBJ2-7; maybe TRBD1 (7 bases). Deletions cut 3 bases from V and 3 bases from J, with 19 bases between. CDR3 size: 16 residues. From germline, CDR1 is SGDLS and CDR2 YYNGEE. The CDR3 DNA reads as TGTGCCAGCAGCGCGACCAGACAGGGAGGTCGCTACGAGCAGTACTTC. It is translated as CASSATRQGGRYEQYF.

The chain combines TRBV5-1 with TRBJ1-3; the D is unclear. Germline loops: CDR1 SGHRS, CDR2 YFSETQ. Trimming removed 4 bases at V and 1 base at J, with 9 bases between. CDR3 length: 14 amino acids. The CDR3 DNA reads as TGCGCCAGCAGCGCGGCGGATTCTGGAAACACCATATATTTT. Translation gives CASSAADSGNTIYF.

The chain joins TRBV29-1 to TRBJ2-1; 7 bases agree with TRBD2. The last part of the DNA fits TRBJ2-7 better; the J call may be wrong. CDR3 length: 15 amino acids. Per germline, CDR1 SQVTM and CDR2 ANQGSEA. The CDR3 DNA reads TGCAGCGTTGAAGGAGGGCTAGCGGTGTACAATGAGCAGTACTTC. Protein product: CSVEGGLAVYNEQYF.

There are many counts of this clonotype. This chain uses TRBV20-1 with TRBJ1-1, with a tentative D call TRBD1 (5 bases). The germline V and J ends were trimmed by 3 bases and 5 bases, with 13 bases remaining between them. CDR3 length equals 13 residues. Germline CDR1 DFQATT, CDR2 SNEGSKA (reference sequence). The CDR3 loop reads CSARHSGRTEAFF. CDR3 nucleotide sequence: TGCAGTGCTAGGCACTCAGGGAGGACTGAAGCTTTCTTT.

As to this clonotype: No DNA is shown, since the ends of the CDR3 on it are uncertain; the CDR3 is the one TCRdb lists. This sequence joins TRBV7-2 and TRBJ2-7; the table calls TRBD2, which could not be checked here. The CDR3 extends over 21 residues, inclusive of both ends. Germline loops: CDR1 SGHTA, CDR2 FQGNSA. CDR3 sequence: CASSFYICSASLAGAAYEQYF.

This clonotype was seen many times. The CDR3 spells CASSQVAGDNEKLFF. The CDR3 DNA reads as TGTGCCAGCAGCCAAGTAGCGGGGGATAATGAAAAACTGTTTTTT. The V call is TRBV3-1, the J call TRBJ1-4, with D possibly being TRBD1 (5 bases). CDR3 length: 15 residues. Between the trimmed V and J ends, which lost 1 base and 4 bases, there was a span of 10 bases. Germline V lookup: CDR1 LGHDT, CDR2 YNNKEL (reference sequence). The whole variable domain, filled in from reference TRBV3-1 and TRBJ1-4, reads DTAVSQTPKYLVTQMGNDKSIKCEQNLGHDTMYWYKQDSKKFLKIMFSYNNKELIINETVPNRFSPKSPDKAHLNLHINSLELGDSAVYFCASSQVAGDNEKLFFGSGTQLSVL.

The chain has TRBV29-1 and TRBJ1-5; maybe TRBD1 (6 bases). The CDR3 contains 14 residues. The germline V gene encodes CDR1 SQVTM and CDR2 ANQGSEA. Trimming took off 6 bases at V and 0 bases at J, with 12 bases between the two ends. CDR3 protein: CSVAKDSSNQPQHF. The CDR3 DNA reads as TGCAGCGTCGCAAAGGACAGTAGCAATCAGCCCCAGCATTTT.

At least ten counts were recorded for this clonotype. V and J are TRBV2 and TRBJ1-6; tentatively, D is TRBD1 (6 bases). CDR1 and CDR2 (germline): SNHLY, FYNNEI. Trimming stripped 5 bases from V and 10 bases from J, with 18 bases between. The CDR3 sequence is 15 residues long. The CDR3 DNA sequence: TGTGCCAGCAGTCCTCAGGACAGATCACGGTCACCCCTCCACTTT. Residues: CASSPQDRSRSPLHF.

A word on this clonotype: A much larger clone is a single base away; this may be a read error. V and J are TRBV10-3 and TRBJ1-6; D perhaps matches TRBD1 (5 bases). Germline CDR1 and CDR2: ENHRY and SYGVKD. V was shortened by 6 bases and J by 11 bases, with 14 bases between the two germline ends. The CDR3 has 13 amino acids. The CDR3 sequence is CAIRRGDGAPLHF. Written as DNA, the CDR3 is TGTGCCATCAGACGGGGGGACGGTGCACCCCTCCACTTT.

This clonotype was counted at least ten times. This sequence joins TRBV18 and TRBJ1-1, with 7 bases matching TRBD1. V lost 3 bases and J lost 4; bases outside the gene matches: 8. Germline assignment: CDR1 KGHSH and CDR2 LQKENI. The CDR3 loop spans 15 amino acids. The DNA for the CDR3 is TGTGCCAGCTCACCTGGGACAGCGAGGACCACTGAAGCTTTCTTT. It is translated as CASSPGTARTTEAFF.

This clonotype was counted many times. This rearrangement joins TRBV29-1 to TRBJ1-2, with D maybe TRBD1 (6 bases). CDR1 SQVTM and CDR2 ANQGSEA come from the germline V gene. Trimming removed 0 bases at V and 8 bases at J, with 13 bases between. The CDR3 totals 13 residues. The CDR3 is CSVEDGGAQGYTF. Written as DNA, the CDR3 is TGCAGCGTTGAAGATGGGGGGGCTCAGGGCTACACCTTC.

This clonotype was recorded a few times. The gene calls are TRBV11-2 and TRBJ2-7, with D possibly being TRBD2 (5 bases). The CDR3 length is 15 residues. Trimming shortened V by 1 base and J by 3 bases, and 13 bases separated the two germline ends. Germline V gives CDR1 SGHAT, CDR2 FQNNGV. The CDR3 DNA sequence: TGTGCCAGCAGCTTAGGCGCGGGTTTGGTCTACGAGCAGTACTTC. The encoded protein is CASSLGAGLVYEQYF.

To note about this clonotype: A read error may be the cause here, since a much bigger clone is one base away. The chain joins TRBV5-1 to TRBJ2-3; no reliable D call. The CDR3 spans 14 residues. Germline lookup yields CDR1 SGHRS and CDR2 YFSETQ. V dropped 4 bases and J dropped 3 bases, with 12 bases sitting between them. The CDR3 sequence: CASSPPSVTDTQYF. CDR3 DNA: TGCGCCAGCAGCCCTCCCAGCGTGACAGATACGCAGTATTTT.

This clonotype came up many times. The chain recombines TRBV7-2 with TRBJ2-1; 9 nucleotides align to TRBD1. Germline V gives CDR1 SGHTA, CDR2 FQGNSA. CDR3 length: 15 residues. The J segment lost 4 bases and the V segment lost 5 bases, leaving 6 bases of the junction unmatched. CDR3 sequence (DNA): TGTGCCAGCAGCCCCGCCGGGACAGGGTACAATGAGCAGTTCTTC. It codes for CASSPAGTGYNEQFF. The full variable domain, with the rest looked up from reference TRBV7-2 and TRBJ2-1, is GAGVSQSPSNKVTEKGKDVELRCDPISGHTALYWYRQSLGQGLEFLIYFQGNSAPDKSGLPSDRFSAERTGGSVSTLTIQRTQQEDSAVYLCASSPAGTGYNEQFFGPGTRLTVL.

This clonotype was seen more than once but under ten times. In DNA form, the CDR3 reads TGTGCCAGTAAACTCCCGGGGACAATGAACACTGAAGCTTTCTTT. Translated, it gives CASKLPGTMNTEAFF. The chain links TRBV19 to TRBJ1-1, with D tentatively TRBD1 (6 bases). The germline V and J ends were trimmed by 7 bases and 0 bases, with 15 bases remaining between them. In germline, CDR1 is LNHDA, CDR2 SQIVND (reference sequence). CDR3 length: 15 amino acids.

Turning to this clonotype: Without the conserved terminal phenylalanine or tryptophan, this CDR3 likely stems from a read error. Written as DNA, the CDR3 is TGTGCCAGCGGTCGAACAGGTCATGAGCAGTACTTA. Translation: CASGRTGHEQYL. This chain connects TRBV27 to TRBJ2-7; tentatively, D is TRBD1 (5 bases). CDR3 length: 12 amino acids. The germline V gene has CDR1 MNHEY and CDR2 SMNVEV (reference sequence). V was shortened by 8 bases and J by 7 bases, with 15 bases between the two germline ends.

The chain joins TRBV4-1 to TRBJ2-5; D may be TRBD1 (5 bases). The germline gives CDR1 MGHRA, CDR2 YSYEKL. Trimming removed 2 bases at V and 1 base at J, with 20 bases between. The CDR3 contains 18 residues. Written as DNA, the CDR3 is TGCGCCAGCAGCCAATCTGGGCCGGGCAGGGTCCTCCAAGAGACCCAGTACTTC. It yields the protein CASSQSGPGRVLQETQYF.

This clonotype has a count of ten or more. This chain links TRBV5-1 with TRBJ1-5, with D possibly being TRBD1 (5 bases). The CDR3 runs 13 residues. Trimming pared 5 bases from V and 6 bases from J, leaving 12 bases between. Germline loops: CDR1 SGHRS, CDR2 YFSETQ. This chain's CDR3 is CASSMDQGQPQHF. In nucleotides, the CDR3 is TGCGCCAGCAGTATGGACCAGGGTCAGCCCCAGCATTTT. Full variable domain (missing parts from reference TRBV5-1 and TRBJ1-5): KAGVTQTPRYLIKTRGQQVTLSCSPISGHRSVSWYQQTPGQGLQFLFEYFSETQRNKGNFPGRFSGRQFSNSRSEMNVSTLELGDSALYLCASSMDQGQPQHFGDGTRLSIL.